One and the same sample provided the 10 T cell receptor beta chains below, sequenced in a study of cytomegalovirus exposure and HLA in healthy donors. Primers: 60 Vbeta forward and 13 Jbeta reverse. Generated by immunoSEQ multiplex PCR, the TCRdb table keeps only in-frame clones and is missing some. Of approximately 170,000 clones in the sample, 70% to 75% were seen once. The specimen was PBMCs. The source of these receptors is a man aged 30 to 45 in good health and CMV-seropositive.

The genes are TRBV5-1 and TRBJ2-7; D perhaps matches TRBD1 (6 bases). V gave up 4 bases and J gave up 4 bases, with 18 bases separating them. CDR1 is SGHRS and CDR2 is YFSETQ in the germline V gene. This CDR3 has 15 residues. The CDR3 sequence: CASSPGDLQKYEQYF. DNA for the CDR3: TGCGCCAGCAGCCCAGGGGACCTTCAAAAGTACGAGCAGTACTTC.

This chain joins TRBV19 and TRBJ2-1; tentatively, D is TRBD2 (6 bases). V was cut by 3 bases and J by 8 bases, with 23 bases left in between. Germline V CDR1 and CDR2: LNHDA, SQIVND (reference sequence). This CDR3 comprises 17 residues. CDR3 region: CASSIRTNGPTLDEQFF. CDR3 nucleotide sequence: TGTGCCAGTAGTATCCGGACTAACGGCCCGACTTTGGATGAGCAGTTCTTC.

The chain employs TRBV11-2 and TRBJ2-1; D gene uncertain. The CDR3 has 14 amino acids. Trimming pared 4 bases from V and 4 bases from J, leaving 11 bases between. Germline CDR1 and CDR2: SGHAT and FQNNGV. The CDR3 reads CASSSTAKYNEQFF. The CDR3 DNA sequence: TGTGCCAGCAGCTCCACCGCTAAATACAATGAGCAGTTCTTC.

This clone was observed a handful of times. The rearrangement uses TRBV28 and TRBJ2-2; tentatively, D is TRBD2 (6 bases). The CDR3 extends over 12 amino acids. Germline CDR1 reads MDHEN; CDR2 reads SYDVKM. The CDR3 coding sequence is TGTTCGGTAGCGGTGGAGACCGGGGAGCTGTTTTTT. Translating it yields CSVAVETGELFF.

The V call is TRBV4-1, the J call TRBJ2-5; 8 positions agree with TRBD2. The CDR3 length is 16 residues. V dropped 0 bases and J dropped 4; count of bases not matched to a gene: 7. CDR1 MGHRA and CDR2 YSYEKL come from the germline V gene. The CDR3 DNA reads TGCGCCAGCAGCCAAGATGTAACGGGAGGGCCAGAGACCCAGTACTTC. This encodes CASSQDVTGGPETQYF.

V gene TRBV18 combines with J gene TRBJ2-1, with 14 bases fitting TRBD2. Trimming cost V 3 bases and J 3 bases; bases outside gene matches: 4. There are 17 residues in the CDR3. In germline, CDR1 is KGHSH, CDR2 LQKENI. The CDR3 region has the DNA TGTGCCAGCTCACCGGGACTAGCGGGGGCGAACTACAATGAGCAGTTCTTC. Translated, it gives CASSPGLAGANYNEQFF.

V gene TRBV2 combines with J gene TRBJ2-3, with 12 bases fitting TRBD2. The CDR3 length is 18 residues. Trimming at V came to 5 bases and at J to 6 bases, leaving 15 bases not matched to a gene. Germline V gives CDR1 SNHLY, CDR2 FYNNEI. In DNA, the CDR3 is TGTGCCAGCAGTTACCCAACTAGCGGGGGGCCTCTCGGGGATACGCAGTATTTT. Translation gives CASSYPTSGGPLGDTQYF.

This clone appeared a few times. The chain couples TRBV7-8 to TRBJ1-4, with D maybe TRBD1 (5 bases). V was cut by 4 bases and J by 7 bases, with 25 bases left in between. The CDR3 extends over 18 amino acids. Germline CDR1 is SGHVS and CDR2 is FQNEAQ. The DNA of the CDR3 is TGTGCCAGCAGCTCCCCTTTAAGGGGAGGCGGGATAAGTGAAAAACTGTTTTTT. It translates to CASSSPLRGGGISEKLFF. The full variable domain, rest sourced from reference TRBV7-8 and TRBJ1-4, is GAGVSQSPRYKVAKRGQDVALRCDPISGHVSLFWYQQALGQGPEFLTYFQNEAQLDKSGLPSDRFFAERPEGSVSTLKIQRTQQEDSAVYLCASSSPLRGGGISEKLFFGSGTQLSVL.

The CDR3 DNA reads TGTGCCTGGAGTGGATCGGGTAGCGGGGTACGCTCCTACAATGAGCAGTTCTTC. Amino acids: CAWSGSGSGVRSYNEQFF. The chain combines TRBV30 with TRBJ2-1; TRBD2 agrees at 8 bases. Germline assignment: CDR1 GTSNPN and CDR2 SVGIG (reference sequence). V trimming: 1 base; J trimming: 0 bases; junction bases outside the gene matches: 11. CDR3 size: 18 residues.

The chain employs TRBV5-4 and TRBJ2-7, with 8 bases fitting TRBD1. There are 12 residues in the CDR3. Looked up from germline, CDR1 is SGHNT and CDR2 is YYREEE (reference sequence). With V trimmed by 5 bases and J by 7 bases, 5 bases remained unmatched. The CDR3 loop is CASREGTGEQYF. Written as DNA, the CDR3 is TGTGCCAGCAGGGAAGGGACAGGTGAGCAGTACTTC.